Below, 4 T cell receptor beta chains from the same sample are listed, as sequenced in a study of patients and donors after allogeneic stem cell transplantation. TCRdb ran MiXCR on the RT-PCR reads and lists one entry per CDR3 protein. The sample carries about a million distinct CDR3 sequences, 15% to 20% recorded once. The specimen was blood, either unsorted or a sorted T cell fraction (not recorded which). The receptors were gathered from a human donor who was either an allogeneic HSCT recipient or a stem cell or donor lymphocyte infusion donor (not recorded which). It is not recorded whose cells these are; they may come from a transplant donor.

This clonotype occurred many times. The chain combines TRBV6-5 with TRBJ2-1; 10 positions match TRBD1. Per the germline V gene, CDR1 is MNHEY and CDR2 is SVGAGI. This CDR3 comprises 15 residues. Losses at the gene ends were 3 bases for V and 7 bases for J; bases not matched to a gene: 6. The CDR3 protein is CASSYSDRGSNEQFF. The CDR3 coding sequence is TGTGCCAGCAGTTATTCGGACAGGGGGTCTAATGAGCAGTTCTTC.

This clonotype was seen at least ten times. The V and J genes are TRBV24-1 and TRBJ2-5; maybe TRBD2 (6 bases). This CDR3 region has 14 residues. Trimming took off 9 bases at V and 3 bases at J, with 16 bases between the two ends. From germline, CDR1 is KGHDR and CDR2 SFDVKD. CDR3 amino acids: CATPIGGKEETQYF. As DNA, the CDR3 is TGTGCCACCCCCATCGGGGGAAAGGAAGAGACCCAGTACTTC.

The rearrangement joins TRBV11-2 to TRBJ2-2; TRBD1 might be the D (5 bases). The germline V gene has CDR1 SGHAT and CDR2 FQNNGV. Trimming removed 5 bases from V and 6 bases from J, with 13 bases in between. The CDR3 spans 14 residues. Here the CDR3 DNA reads TGTGCCAGCAGCGCAGGATTCAGGGCCGGGGAGCTGTTTTTT. Protein: CASSAGFRAGELFF.

This clonotype has more than one count but fewer than ten. The chain recombines TRBV12-3 or TRBV12-4 with TRBJ2-2; 7 bases fit TRBD2. The V segment lost 6 bases and the J segment 1 base; nucleotides outside the gene matches: 11. This CDR3 has 17 residues. The CDR3 protein is CASSLSGPSGNTGELFF. As DNA, the CDR3 is TGTGCCAGCAGCCTATCAGGTCCTAGCGGGAACACCGGGGAGCTGTTTTTT.